This entry is about one T cell receptor (beta chain). The target antigen is unknown. This entry comes from a study of cytomegalovirus exposure and HLA in healthy donors. Points from the study as a whole: A later analysis associated approximately 17,000 TCR beta sequences with HLA alleles at a 0.05 false discovery rate. A previous analysis found most TCR beta V segments productive roughly 87% or roughly 30% of the time. In a later analysis, V- and J-gene trimming of beta chains associated with a DCLRE1C missense variant, replicated independently.

PCR used 60 Vbeta primers and 13 Jbeta primers. Only in-frame clones appear in the TCRdb table, and some are missing; sequencing was by immunoSEQ multiplex PCR. The sample comprises 110,000 or so clones, 70% to 85% of which are singletons, and around 2.5% rests with the top ten. V dropped 5 bases and J dropped 7 bases, with 12 bases sitting between them. Germline values: CDR1 MNHEY, CDR2 SMNVEV (reference sequence). The CDR3 contains 13 residues. The sequenced sample consisted of PBMCs. This TCR derives from a woman aged 18-30 years in good health and CMV-seronegative. The V and J genes are TRBV27 and TRBJ1-5, with D possibly TRBD1 on 6 matching bases. CDR3 sequence: CASSTNREQPQHF. The CDR3 nucleotides are TGTGCCAGCAGTACTAACAGGGAACAGCCCCAGCATTTT.